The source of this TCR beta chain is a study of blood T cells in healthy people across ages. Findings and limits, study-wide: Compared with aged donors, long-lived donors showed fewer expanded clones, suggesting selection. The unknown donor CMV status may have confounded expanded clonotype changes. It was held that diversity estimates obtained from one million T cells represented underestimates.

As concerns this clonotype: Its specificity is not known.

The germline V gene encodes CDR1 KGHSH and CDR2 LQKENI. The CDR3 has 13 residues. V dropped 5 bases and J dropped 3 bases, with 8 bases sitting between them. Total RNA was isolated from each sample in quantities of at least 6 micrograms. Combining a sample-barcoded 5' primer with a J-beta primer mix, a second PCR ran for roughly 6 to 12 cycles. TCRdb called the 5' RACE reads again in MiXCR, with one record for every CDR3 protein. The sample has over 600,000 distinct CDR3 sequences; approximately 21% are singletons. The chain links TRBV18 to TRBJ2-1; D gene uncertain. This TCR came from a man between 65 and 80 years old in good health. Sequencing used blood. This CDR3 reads CASSADLYNEQFF. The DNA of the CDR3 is TGTGCCAGCTCAGCGGACCTCTACAATGAGCAGTTCTTC.